The sequence of this T cell receptor (beta chain) was determined in a study of T cell responses to AZD1222 COVID-19 vaccine. Study context: Some second doses came at about 4 weeks and others at about 12 weeks; these were pooled. The study, taken as a whole, reports: Recipients of two AZD1222 doses showed rising Spike-specific TCR breadth and depth. Clonal diversity was possibly underestimated, and white British individuals and females predominated among donors. Spike regions recognized by vaccine-associated CD4 TCRs spanned the protein, led by 160-218 and 743-854.

Profiling relied on immunoSEQ multiplex PCR, and the TCRdb table lists in-frame clones only, not all of them. The sample comprises about 120,000 clones, 92% of which are singletons, and approximately 1.7% rests with the top ten. In germline, CDR1 is MNHEY, CDR2 SVGAGI. V lost 4 bases to trimming and J lost 4 bases, with 10 bases between them. The CDR3 has 13 amino acids. Comment on this clone: The antigen remains undetermined.

The chain uses TRBV6-5 and TRBJ1-1; tentatively, D is TRBD1 (6 bases). The source material was peripheral blood, sampled on day 0 of AZD1222 vaccination. The sequence was obtained from an adult in good health. CDR3 nucleotide sequence: TGTGCCAGCAGTTCCGGACAGACCACTGAAGCTTTCTTT. Translated: CASSSGQTTEAFF.